This TCR beta chain was found in a study of blood T cell repertoires in COVID-19. Study-level background: Acute-phase and convalescent COVID-19 samples originated in the United States, Italy and Spain. PBMCs, B-cell-depleted T cells, or T cells provided the cDNA or gDNA that made up the material.

Trimming at V came to 0 bases and at J to 5 bases, leaving 4 bases not matched to a gene. CDR1 is MNHEY, CDR2 SVGAGI, per germline. The CDR3 loop spans 15 amino acids. Measured with immunoSEQ multiplex PCR; TCRdb has only the in-frame clones, and not every one. The data show 400,000 to 500,000 clones, 70% to 90% seen once. The chain combines TRBV6-5 with TRBJ2-7; 10 bases are shared with TRBD1. This receptor was obtained from a woman aged 18-29 years who had been exposed to COVID-19. The sequenced sample consisted of PBMCs or T cells enriched from blood (not recorded which). CDR3 amino acids: CASSYSRDRGHEQYF. The CDR3 bases are TGTGCCAGCAGTTACTCCAGGGACAGGGGCCACGAGCAGTACTTC.